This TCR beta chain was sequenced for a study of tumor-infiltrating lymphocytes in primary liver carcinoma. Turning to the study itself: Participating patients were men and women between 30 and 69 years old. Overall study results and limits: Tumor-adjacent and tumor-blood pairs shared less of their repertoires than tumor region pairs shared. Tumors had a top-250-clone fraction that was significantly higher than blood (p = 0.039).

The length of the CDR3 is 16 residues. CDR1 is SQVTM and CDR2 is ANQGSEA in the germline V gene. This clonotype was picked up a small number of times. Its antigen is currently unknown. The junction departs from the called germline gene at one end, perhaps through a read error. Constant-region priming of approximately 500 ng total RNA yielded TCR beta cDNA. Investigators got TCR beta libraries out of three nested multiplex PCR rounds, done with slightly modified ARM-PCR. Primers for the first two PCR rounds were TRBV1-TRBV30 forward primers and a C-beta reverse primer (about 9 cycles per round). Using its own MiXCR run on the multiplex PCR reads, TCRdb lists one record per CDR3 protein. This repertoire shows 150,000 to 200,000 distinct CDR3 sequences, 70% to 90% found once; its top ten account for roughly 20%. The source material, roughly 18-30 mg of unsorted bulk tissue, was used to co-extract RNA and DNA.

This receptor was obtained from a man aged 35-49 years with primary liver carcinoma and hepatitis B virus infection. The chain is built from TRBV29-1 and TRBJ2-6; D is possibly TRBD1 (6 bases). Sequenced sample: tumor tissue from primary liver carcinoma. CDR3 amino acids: CSVFRDTESGANVLTF. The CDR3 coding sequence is TGCAGCGTTTTCCGGGACACAGAATCTGGGGCCAACGTCCTGACTTTT.